Presented here are 13 T cell receptor beta chains from one specimen sequenced in a study of vaccination and CD4 T cells after COVID-19. Cultured CD4+ T cells had their DNA profiled by the Oncomine TCR Beta short-read assay. TCRdb re-analysed the PCR reads in MiXCR, keeping a single row per CDR3 protein. The sample shows about 18,000 distinct CDR3 sequences, 54% of them seen only once. As to treatment: roughly 10-day PBMC culture with coronavirus spike peptide pools or control peptides (ViraFEST assay). Which antigens these TCRs recognize remains unknown. Material for sequencing was CD4+ T cells from blood, cultured in vitro. These receptors were taken from a human donor who had recovered from COVID-19.

The genes are TRBV6-4 and TRBJ2-1; D is tentatively TRBD1 or TRBD2 (5 bases each). The CDR3 is made up of 12 amino acids. The V gene's germline CDR1 is MRHNA and CDR2 SNTAGT. The V gene lost 6 bases and the J gene lost 11 bases, with 14 bases spanning the gap. The CDR3 region is CASSDAGAQQFF. The CDR3 DNA follows: TGTGCCAGCAGCGACGCCGGGGCCCAGCAGTTCTTC.

This clonotype was detected only a few times. This sequence joins TRBV20-1 and TRBJ1-2; 8 bases are shared with TRBD1. CDR1 and CDR2 from the germline V gene are DFQATT and SNEGSKA (reference sequence). The CDR3 loop spans 13 amino acids. V was pared by 5 bases and J by 3 bases, with 5 bases of the junction left unmatched. The CDR3 spells CSAPPDRDYGYTF. The CDR3 DNA is TGCAGTGCTCCACCGGACAGGGACTATGGCTACACCTTC.

The rearrangement joins TRBV27 to TRBJ2-7, with 10 bases fitting TRBD2. This CDR3 is 15 amino acids long. Looked up from germline, CDR1 is MNHEY and CDR2 is SMNVEV (reference sequence). V was pared by 5 bases and J by 7 bases, with 11 bases of the junction left unmatched. CDR3 amino acids: CASSPRAGGPWEQYF. CDR3 coding DNA: TGTGCCAGCAGTCCCAGAGCGGGAGGGCCGTGGGAGCAGTACTTC.

This chain connects TRBV28 to TRBJ1-2; D ambiguous. V shed 0 bases and J shed 6 bases, with 5 bases lying between them. There are 12 residues in the CDR3. CDR1 is MDHEN, CDR2 SYDVKM, per germline. In DNA form, the CDR3 reads TGTGCCAGCAGTTTATGGAGGGATGGCTACACCTTC. This translates into CASSLWRDGYTF.

The J gene is TRBJ2-2, the V gene TRBV19; no firm D call. CDR1 is LNHDA and CDR2 is SQIVND in the germline V gene (reference sequence). The CDR3 is 14 amino acids. Trimming took 8 bases from V and 1 from J, leaving 11 bases between them. In DNA, the CDR3 is TGTGCCAGTTGGCCCGGATGGAACACCGGGGAGCTGTTTTTT. Protein sequence: CASWPGWNTGELFF.

V gene TRBV3-1 combines with J gene TRBJ1-2; D not certain. This CDR3 spans 14 amino acids. Germline V CDR1 and CDR2: LGHDT, YNNKEL (reference sequence). V shed 0 bases and J shed 3 bases, with 8 bases lying between them. CDR3 in DNA: TGTGCCAGCAGCCAAGATGCGACACACTATGGCTACACCTTC. Translated, it gives CASSQDATHYGYTF.

CDR3 in DNA: TGTGCCAGTAGTATACGACAGGGACGAAACTATGGCTACACCTTC. Amino acids: CASSIRQGRNYGYTF. The V and J genes are TRBV19 and TRBJ1-2, with TRBD1 identical over 7 bases. The CDR3 is made up of 15 amino acids. V trimming: 2 bases; J trimming: 2 bases; junction bases outside the gene matches: 5. In germline, CDR1 is LNHDA, CDR2 SQIVND (reference sequence).

V usage is TRBV7-9 and J usage is TRBJ2-1; 7 positions match TRBD2. CDR3 length: 13 amino acids. Germline V gene lookup returns CDR1 SEHNR and CDR2 FQNEAQ (reference sequence). CDR3 protein: CVPGGTLYNEQFF. The CDR3 nucleotides read TGTGTACCCGGGGGGACGTTATACAATGAGCAGTTCTTC.

The chain employs TRBV6-1 and TRBJ2-2; a weak D match, TRBD2 (5 bases). The germline V and J ends were trimmed by 6 bases and 5 bases, with 13 bases remaining between them. Germline V lookup: CDR1 MNHNS, CDR2 SASEGT. There are 14 residues in the CDR3. CDR3 DNA sequence: TGTGCCAGCAGCCGAACCGGGATGACCGGGGAGCTGTTTTTT. Protein sequence: CASSRTGMTGELFF.

The chain links TRBV4-2 to TRBJ2-5, with 7 bases matching TRBD2. CDR3 length: 14 amino acids. In germline, CDR1 is LGHNA, CDR2 YNFKEQ. V gave up 0 bases and J gave up 9 bases; unmatched junction bases: 7. CDR3 coding DNA: TGTGCCAGCAGCCAAGATAGGGCCCGGGGGGCCCAGTACTTC. Protein product: CASSQDRARGAQYF.

The rearrangement uses TRBV20-1 and TRBJ2-5, with D perhaps matching TRBD1 (6 bases). With 1 base removed from V and 4 bases from J, the gap between germline ends came to 10 bases. Germline values: CDR1 DFQATT, CDR2 SNEGSKA (reference sequence). This CDR3 spans 13 amino acids. The CDR3 region is CSARGAGVETQYF. In nucleotides, the CDR3 is TGCAGTGCTAGAGGGGCAGGGGTAGAGACCCAGTACTTC.

There are a few counts of this clonotype. CDR3 sequence reads: CASSRGESNQPQHF. In DNA form, the CDR3 reads TGTGCCAGCTCACGGGGGGAGAGCAATCAGCCCCAGCATTTT. The chain carries TRBV18 and TRBJ1-5; possibly TRBD1 for D (5 bases). Germline V gene sequence: CDR1 KGHSH, CDR2 LQKENI. Trimming removed 4 bases at V and 1 base at J, with 8 bases between. This CDR3 has 14 residues.

This clonotype was counted between two and nine times. V is TRBV2 and J is TRBJ2-3, with a possible D match to TRBD1 (5 bases). CDR3 length: 14 residues. The ends were cut back, 8 bases at V and 3 bases at J, with 15 bases in the middle. Germline V gene sequence: CDR1 SNHLY, CDR2 FYNNEI. The chain's CDR3 is CASGEPQGTDTQYF. The CDR3 bases are TGTGCCAGCGGGGAACCTCAGGGAACAGATACGCAGTATTTT.